This T cell receptor (beta chain) was documented in a study of blood T cells in healthy people across ages. Germline CDR1 MNHNS, CDR2 SASEGT. The CDR3 runs 14 residues. Next came a second PCR, run for 7 to 11 cycles, which used a sample-barcoded 5' primer along with a J-beta primer mix. Each CDR3 protein is one row after TCRdb ran MiXCR on the 5' RACE reads. The data contain about 810,000 distinct CDR3 sequences, around 36% of them singletons. The V gene is TRBV6-1, the J gene TRBJ2-5; D is unresolved. Sequenced sample: blood. This TCR was sampled from a man between 18 and 29 years old in good health. The CDR3 loop reads CVTSPSGNRETQYF. CDR3 coding DNA: TGTGTCACCTCCCCGTCTGGAAATAGAGAGACCCAGTACTTC.